This TCR beta chain was recorded in a study of blood T cell repertoires in COVID-19. As for the study in general: Both acute and convalescent COVID-19 samples were obtained from the United States, Italy and Spain.

Original processing notes: Counts of nucleated cells, estimated from reference gene primer amplification, were obtained. Clones were read by immunoSEQ multiplex PCR, and TCRdb kept only the in-frame ones, dropping some. D and trimming come from the DNA, and the V and J calls and clone size come from that table. This table holds about 62,000 clones, roughly 86% found once. The sequence came from a man between 70 and 80 years old with acute or convalescent COVID-19. The sequenced sample consisted of peripheral blood.

The CDR3 nucleotides are TGTGCCAGTAGTATTTCCAGGGTCGAAATAGCGGGAGACAACGAGCAGTACTTC. This encodes CASSISRVEIAGDNEQYF. This chain connects TRBV19 to TRBJ2-7; 9 bases line up with TRBD2. The V segment lost 3 bases and the J segment 5 bases; nucleotides outside the gene matches: 17. Germline CDR1 reads LNHDA; CDR2 reads SQIVND (reference sequence). CDR3 length: 18 residues. Supplemented by reference TRBV19 and TRBJ2-7, the full variable domain reads DGGITQSPKYLFRKEGQNVTLSCEQNLNHDAMYWYRQDPGQGLRLIYYSQIVNDFQKGDIAEGYSVSREKKESFPLTVTSAQKNPTAFYLCASSISRVEIAGDNEQYFGPGTRLTVT.